The rows below give T cell receptor beta chains drawn from one sample of a study of CD8+CD57+ T cells in acquired aplastic anemia. TCRdb analysed the reads with MiXCR anew, one entry per CDR3 protein. The profile shows just over 400,000 distinct CDR3 sequences, 65% to 80% of them singletons. Material for sequencing was sorted CD4+, CD8+, or CD8+CD57+ T cells (not recorded which) from PBMCs. The source is a human donor in good health, serving as a control. Each CDR3 is given with its conserved first and last residue. The D gene is left open where the match is weak. The size of a clone is reported for some rows only, either as once, few or many, or as a class for expanded clones.

- | TRBJ2-3 | - | TRBV20-1 | TGCAGTGAGGGGGCGGGGACAGATACGCAGTATTTT | CSEGAGTDTQYF
many | TRBJ1-6 | - | TRBV2 | TGTGCCAGCAGTGATCGACAGTCACGCTCACCCCTCCACTTT | CASSDRQSRSPLHF
many | TRBJ2-7 | - | TRBV4-1 | TGCGCCAGCAGCCAAGCATTGCAGGTCTACGAGCAGTACTTC | CASSQALQVYEQYF
once | TRBJ2-7 | - | TRBV5-1 | TGTGCCAGCAGCTTACTTTTACAGGGCGAGCAGTACTTC | CASSLLLQGEQYF
- | TRBJ2-7 | TRBD2 | TRBV10-1 | TGCGCCAGCAGTGAGGGACTAGCGGAGGCCTACGAGCAGTACTTC | CASSEGLAEAYEQYF
many | TRBJ1-6 | - | TRBV4-3 | TGCGCCAGCAGCCCCGACAGAAATTCACCCCTCCACTTT | CASSPDRNSPLHF
- | TRBJ2-1 | - | TRBV7-9 | TGTGCCAGCAGCTTAGACGTCGGCTACGAGCAGTTCTTC | CASSLDVGYEQFF
- | TRBJ2-1 | TRBD1 | TRBV7-6 | TGTGCCAGCAGCTTAGTTCAGGGGGCTGGCCACACCTTCTTC | CASSLVQGAGHTFF
many | TRBJ2-1 | - | TRBV29-1 | TGCAAGACGAAAGGGGGCAATGAGCAGTTCTTC | CKTKGGNEQFF
- | TRBJ1-5 | - | TRBV9 | TGTGCCAGCAGCGCCGGCTCGGGAGTTAATCAGCCCCAGCATTTT | CASSAGSGVNQPQHF
- | TRBJ1-4 | - | TRBV20-1 | TGCAGTGCCAGAACGGGGCGGGGGGAGGACGATGAAAAACTGTTTTTT | CSARTGRGEDDEKLFF
- | TRBJ1-4 | - | TRBV9 | TGTGCCAGCAGCCCAAGTCCCGGGACGGGTGAAAACTTGTTTTTT | CASSPSPGTGENLFF
- | TRBJ2-7 | TRBD1 | TRBV7-2 | TGTGCCAGCAGCTTTGACACAGGGGTAGGTACTGAAGCTTACTTC | CASSFDTGVGTEAYF
- | TRBJ1-5 | - | TRBV5-5 | TGTGCCAGCAGCTCCTGGACAGCAGGTTCATGGCAGCCCCAGCATTTT | CASSSWTAGSWQPQHF
- | TRBJ1-5 | TRBD1 | TRBV20-1 | TGCAGTGCTAGAGAGGACAGGGGCACGAAGCCCCAGCATTTT | CSAREDRGTKPQHF
- | TRBJ1-1 | - | TRBV7-3 | TGTGCCAGCAGCTTAGGACTAGCGGGCGGCACAGATTCCTTT | CASSLGLAGGTDSF
- | TRBJ2-1 | - | TRBV9 | TGTGCCAGCAGCGTAGGGGGGGCGGTCTACAGTGAGCAGTTCTTC | CASSVGGAVYSEQFF
- | TRBJ1-3 | - | TRBV7-2 | TGTGCCAGCAGTTCCCCTCGACTGGCTGGGGCCATAGTCTTT | CASSSPRLAGAIVF
- | TRBJ1-1 | - | TRBV9 | TGTGCCAGCAGCGTAGACGTTTGGATGGATGGCTACACTTTCTTT | CASSVDVWMDGYTFF
many | TRBJ2-2 | - | TRBV6-5 | TGTGCCAGCAGTTACGAGGGACCGTACACCGGGGAGCTGTTTTTT | CASSYEGPYTGELFF
- | TRBJ2-3 | TRBD2 | TRBV7-6 | TGTGCCAGCAGCGACAGCCTAGCGGGGGCCTTTAGGAGGTATTTT | CASSDSLAGAFRRYF
once | TRBJ2-7 | - | TRBV9 | TGTGCCAGCAGCCAAGAGCGAGACTCCTACGAGCAGTACTTC | CASSQERDSYEQYF
- | TRBJ1-2 | - | TRBV7-2 | TGTGCCAGCACCCGGACGCCGGGCGTTGGCTATGGCTACACCTTC | CASTRTPGVGYGYTF
once | TRBJ2-3 | - | TRBV7-2 | TGTGCCAGCAGCCGAAGACGGAACACCGGGGAGCTGTTTTATTTT | CASSRRRNTGELFYF
- | TRBJ1-1 | - | TRBV9 | TGTGCCAGCAGCCAAACGATGGAACTGAACTACGAGCCTTTCTTT | CASSQTMELNYEPFF
- | TRBJ1-5 | - | TRBV19 | TGTGCCAGTAGTAGTGCTTCGTACGGGGTCCAGCAGCAGCACTTT | CASSSASYGVQQQHF
many | TRBJ1-6 | - | TRBV6-4 | TGTGCCAGCAGTGATGGGCACAATTCACCCCTCCACTTT | CASSDGHNSPLHF
- | TRBJ1-6 | - | TRBV7-2 | TGTGCCAGCAGCTTTAGCGGGGTGGAGACCCAGTACTTCCTCCACTTT | CASSFSGVETQYFLHF
- | TRBJ2-5 | TRBD2 | TRBV12-3/TRBV12-4 | TGTGCCAGCAGTCAGACTAGCGGGGGGGTGGAGACCCAGTACTTC | CASSQTSGGVETQYF
many | TRBJ2-2 | TRBD2 | TRBV20-1 | TGCAGTGCTAGCCCCCCGTCGGGGGGGGGCACCGGGGAGCTGTTTTTT | CSASPPSGGGTGELFF
many | TRBJ1-1 | - | TRBV20-1 | TGCAGTGCTAGAACAGCTACGAACACTGAAGCTTTCTTT | CSARTATNTEAFF
- | TRBJ1-1 | - | TRBV12-3/TRBV12-4 | TGTGCCAGCAGGGAAGGTAGCTGGAACACTGAAGCTTTCTTT | CASREGSWNTEAFF